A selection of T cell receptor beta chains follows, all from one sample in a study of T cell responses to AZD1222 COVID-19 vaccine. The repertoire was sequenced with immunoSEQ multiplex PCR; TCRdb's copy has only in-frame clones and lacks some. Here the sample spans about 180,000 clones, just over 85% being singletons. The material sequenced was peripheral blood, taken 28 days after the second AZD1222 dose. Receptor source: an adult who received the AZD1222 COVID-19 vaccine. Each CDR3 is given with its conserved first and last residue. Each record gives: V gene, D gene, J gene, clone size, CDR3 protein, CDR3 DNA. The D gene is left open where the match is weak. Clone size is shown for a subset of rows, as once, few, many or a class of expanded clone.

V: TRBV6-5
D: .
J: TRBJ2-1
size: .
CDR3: CASGLDILYNEQFF
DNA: TGTGCCAGCGGGTTGGACATCCTTTACAATGAGCAGTTCTTC

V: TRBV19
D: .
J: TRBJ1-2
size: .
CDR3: CASSIGGSNYGYTF
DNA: TGTGCCAGTAGTATTGGAGGATCAAACTATGGCTACACCTTC

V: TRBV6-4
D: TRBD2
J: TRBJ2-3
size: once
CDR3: CASSEGLAGDTQYF
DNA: TGTGCCAGCAGTGAGGGACTAGCGGGGGATACGCAGTATTTT

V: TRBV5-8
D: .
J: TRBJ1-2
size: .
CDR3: CASSSLLGQGGYTF
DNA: TGTGCCAGCAGCTCCCTCCTAGGTCAGGGGGGCTACACCTTC

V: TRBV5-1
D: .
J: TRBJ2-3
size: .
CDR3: CASSAGPTDTQYF
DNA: TGCGCCAGCAGCGCCGGCCCCACAGATACGCAGTATTTT

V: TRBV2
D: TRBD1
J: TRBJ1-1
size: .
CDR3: CASKPDRTGRYMNTEAFF
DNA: TGTGCCAGCAAACCCGACAGGACAGGGCGATACATGAACACTGAAGCTTTCTTT

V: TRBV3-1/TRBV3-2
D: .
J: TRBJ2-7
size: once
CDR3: CASSQVGFSSYEQYF
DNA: TGTGCCAGCAGCCAAGTGGGCTTTTCCTCCTACGAGCAGTACTTC

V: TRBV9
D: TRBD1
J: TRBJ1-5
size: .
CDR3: CASSPTGDINQPQHF
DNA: TGTGCCAGCAGCCCGACAGGGGACATCAATCAGCCCCAGCATTTT

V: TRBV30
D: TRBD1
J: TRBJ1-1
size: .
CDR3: CAWGTGLTNTEAFF
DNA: TGTGCCTGGGGGACAGGGTTAACAAACACTGAAGCTTTCTTT

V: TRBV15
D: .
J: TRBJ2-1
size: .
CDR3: CATSRDRGADNEQFF
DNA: TGTGCCACCAGCAGAGACCGGGGGGCGGACAATGAGCAGTTCTTC

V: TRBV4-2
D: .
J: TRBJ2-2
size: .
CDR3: CASSSGTLNTGELFF
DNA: TGTGCCAGCAGCTCAGGGACACTGAACACCGGGGAGCTGTTTTTT

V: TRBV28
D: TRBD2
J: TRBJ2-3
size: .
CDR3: CASSQKGLAGVTTDTQYF
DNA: TGTGCCAGCAGTCAGAAGGGACTAGCGGGGGTCACGACAGATACGCAGTATTTT

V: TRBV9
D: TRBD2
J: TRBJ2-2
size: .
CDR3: CASSTTSGGANTGELFF
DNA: TGTGCCAGCAGCACTACTAGCGGGGGGGCGAACACCGGGGAGCTGTTTTTT

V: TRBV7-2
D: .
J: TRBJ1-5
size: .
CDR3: CASSLVAGATNQPQHF
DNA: TGTGCCAGCAGCTTAGTAGCCGGGGCGACTAATCAGCCCCAGCATTTT

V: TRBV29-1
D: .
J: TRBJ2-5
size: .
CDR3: CSVDGATGRAQETQYF
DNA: TGCAGCGTTGATGGGGCAACCGGCCGGGCACAAGAGACCCAGTACTTC

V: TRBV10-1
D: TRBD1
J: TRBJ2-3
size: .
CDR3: CASREGQASTDTQYF
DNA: TGCGCCAGCAGGGAGGGACAGGCTAGCACAGATACGCAGTATTTT

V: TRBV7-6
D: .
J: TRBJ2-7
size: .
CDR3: CASSLASRSYEQYF
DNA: TGTGCCAGCAGCTTAGCGAGTAGGAGCTACGAGCAGTACTTC

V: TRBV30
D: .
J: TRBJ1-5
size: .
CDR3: CAWSPSRHGNQPQHF
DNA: TGTGCCTGGAGTCCGTCCAGGCATGGCAATCAGCCCCAGCATTTT

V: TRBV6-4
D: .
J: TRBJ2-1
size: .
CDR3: CASSDSYEQFF
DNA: TGTGCCAGCAGTGACTCATATGAGCAGTTCTTC

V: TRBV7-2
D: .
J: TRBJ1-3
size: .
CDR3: CASSPQGFGNTIYF
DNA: TGTGCCAGCAGCCCCCAAGGTTTTGGAAACACCATATATTTT

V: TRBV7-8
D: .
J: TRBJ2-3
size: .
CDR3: CASSPSTRSTDTQYF
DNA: TGTGCCAGCAGCCCGTCGACTAGAAGCACAGATACGCAGTATTTT

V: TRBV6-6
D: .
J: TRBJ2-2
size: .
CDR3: CASSYSMTGNTGELFF
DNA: TGTGCCAGCAGTTACTCGATGACAGGGAACACCGGGGAGCTGTTTTTT